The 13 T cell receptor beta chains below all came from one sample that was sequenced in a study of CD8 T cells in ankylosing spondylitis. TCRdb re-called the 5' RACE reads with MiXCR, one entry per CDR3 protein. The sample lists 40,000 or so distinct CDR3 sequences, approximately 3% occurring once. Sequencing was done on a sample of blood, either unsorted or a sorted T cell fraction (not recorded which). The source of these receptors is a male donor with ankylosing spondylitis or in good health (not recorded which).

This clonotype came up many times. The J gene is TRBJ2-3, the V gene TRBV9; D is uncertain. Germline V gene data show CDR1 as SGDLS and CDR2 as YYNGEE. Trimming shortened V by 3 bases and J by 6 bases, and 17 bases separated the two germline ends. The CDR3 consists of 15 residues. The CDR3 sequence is CASSATPRIGDTQYF. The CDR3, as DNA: TGTGCCAGCAGCGCTACCCCTCGCATCGGGGATACGCAGTATTTT.

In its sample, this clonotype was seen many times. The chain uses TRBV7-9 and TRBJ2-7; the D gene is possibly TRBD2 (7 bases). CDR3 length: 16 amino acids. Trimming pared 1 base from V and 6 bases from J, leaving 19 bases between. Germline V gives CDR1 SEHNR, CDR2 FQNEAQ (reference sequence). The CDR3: CASSLEGGGRTAEQYV. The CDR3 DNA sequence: TGTGCCAGCAGCTTAGAAGGGGGGGGCCGGACAGCCGAGCAGTACGTC.

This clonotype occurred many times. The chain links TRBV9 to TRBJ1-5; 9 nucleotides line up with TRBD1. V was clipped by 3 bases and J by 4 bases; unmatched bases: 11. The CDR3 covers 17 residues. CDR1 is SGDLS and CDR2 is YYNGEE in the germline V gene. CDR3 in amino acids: CASSEGGGQGRNQPQHF. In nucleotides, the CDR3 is TGTGCCAGCAGCGAGGGGGGTGGACAGGGGAGGAATCAGCCCCAGCATTTT. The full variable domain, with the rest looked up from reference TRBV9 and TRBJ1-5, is DSGVTQTPKHLITATGQRVTLRCSPRSGDLSVYWYQQSLDQGLQFLIQYYNGEERAKGNILERFSAQQFPDLHSELNLSSLELGDSALYFCASSEGGGQGRNQPQHFGDGTRLSIL.

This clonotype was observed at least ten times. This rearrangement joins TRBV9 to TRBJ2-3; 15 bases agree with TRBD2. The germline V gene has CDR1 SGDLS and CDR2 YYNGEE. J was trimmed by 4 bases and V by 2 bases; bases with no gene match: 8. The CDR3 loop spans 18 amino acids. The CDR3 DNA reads TGTGCCAGCAGCGTGGGACTAGCGGGAGGCGTTACTCCAGATACGCAGTATTTT. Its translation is CASSVGLAGGVTPDTQYF.

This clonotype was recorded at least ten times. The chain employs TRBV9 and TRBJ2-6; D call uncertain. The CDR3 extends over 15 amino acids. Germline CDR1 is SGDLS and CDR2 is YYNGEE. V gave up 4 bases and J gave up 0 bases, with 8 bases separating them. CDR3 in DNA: TGTGCCAGCAGCTCCAGGCCCTCTGGGGCCAACGTCCTGACTTTC. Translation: CASSSRPSGANVLTF.

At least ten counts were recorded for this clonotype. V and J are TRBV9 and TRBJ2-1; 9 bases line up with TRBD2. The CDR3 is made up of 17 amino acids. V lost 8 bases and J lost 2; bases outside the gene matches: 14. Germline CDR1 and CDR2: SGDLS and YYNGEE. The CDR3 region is CASGGLARGAAYNEQFF. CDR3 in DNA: TGTGCCAGTGGGGGACTAGCAAGGGGAGCGGCCTACAATGAGCAGTTCTTC. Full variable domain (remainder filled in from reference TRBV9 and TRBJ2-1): DSGVTQTPKHLITATGQRVTLRCSPRSGDLSVYWYQQSLDQGLQFLIQYYNGEERAKGNILERFSAQQFPDLHSELNLSSLELGDSALYFCASGGLARGAAYNEQFFGPGTRLTVL.

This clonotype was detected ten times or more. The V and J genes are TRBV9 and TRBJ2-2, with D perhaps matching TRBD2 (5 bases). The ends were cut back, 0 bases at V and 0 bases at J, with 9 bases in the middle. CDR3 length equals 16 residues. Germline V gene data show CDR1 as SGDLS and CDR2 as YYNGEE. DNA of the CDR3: TGTGCCAGCAGCGTAGGACCCGGGGCGAACACCGGGGAGCTGTTTTTT. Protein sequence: CASSVGPGANTGELFF.

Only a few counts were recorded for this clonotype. CDR3 loop: CASSVDGVSPYNEQFF. CDR3 bases: TGTGCCAGCAGCGTAGACGGGGTCAGCCCCTACAATGAGCAGTTCTTC. The chain recombines TRBV9 with TRBJ2-1; D is perhaps TRBD2 (5 bases). This CDR3 is built from 16 residues. The ends were cut back, 0 bases at V and 2 bases at J, with 12 bases in the middle. The germline V gene encodes CDR1 SGDLS and CDR2 YYNGEE.

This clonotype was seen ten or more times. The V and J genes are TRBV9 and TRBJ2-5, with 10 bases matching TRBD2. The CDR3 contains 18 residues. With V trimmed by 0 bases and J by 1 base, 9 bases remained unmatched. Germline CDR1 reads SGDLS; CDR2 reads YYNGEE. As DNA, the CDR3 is TGTGCCAGCAGCGTAGGGGGGCTAGCGGGAGTCTTCCAAGAGACCCAGTACTTC. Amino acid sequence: CASSVGGLAGVFQETQYF.

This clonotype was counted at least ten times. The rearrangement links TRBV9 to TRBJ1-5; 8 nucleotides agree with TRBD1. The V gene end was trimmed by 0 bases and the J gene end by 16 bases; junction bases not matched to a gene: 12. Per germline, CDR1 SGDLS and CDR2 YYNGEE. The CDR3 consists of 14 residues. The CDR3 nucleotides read TGTGCCAGCAGCGTAGGACTCTCCGGGACAGGCATACATTTT. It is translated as CASSVGLSGTGIHF.

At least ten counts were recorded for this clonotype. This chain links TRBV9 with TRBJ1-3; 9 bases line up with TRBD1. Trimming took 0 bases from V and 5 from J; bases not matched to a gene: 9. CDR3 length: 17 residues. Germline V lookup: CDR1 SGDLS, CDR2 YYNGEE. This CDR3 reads CASSVDGGQGIRNTIYF. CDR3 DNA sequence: TGTGCCAGCAGCGTAGACGGGGGACAGGGAATTCGAAACACCATATATTTT.

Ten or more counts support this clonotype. As DNA, the CDR3 is TGTGCCAGCAGCGCGAAGACGCCGGGTCCTCGAAATGAGCAGTTCTTC. Translation gives CASSAKTPGPRNEQFF. This sequence joins TRBV9 and TRBJ2-1; D gene uncertain. Per germline, CDR1 SGDLS and CDR2 YYNGEE. The CDR3 totals 16 residues. V lost 3 bases, J lost 7 bases, and 20 bases lay in between.

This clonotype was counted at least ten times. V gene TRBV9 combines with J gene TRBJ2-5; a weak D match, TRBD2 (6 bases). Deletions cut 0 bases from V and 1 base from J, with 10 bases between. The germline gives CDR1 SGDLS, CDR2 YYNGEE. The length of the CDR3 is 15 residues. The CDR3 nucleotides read TGTGCCAGCAGCGTAGGCGGGATCCCCCAAGAGACCCAGTACTTC. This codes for CASSVGGIPQETQYF. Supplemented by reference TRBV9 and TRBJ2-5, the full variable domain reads DSGVTQTPKHLITATGQRVTLRCSPRSGDLSVYWYQQSLDQGLQFLIQYYNGEERAKGNILERFSAQQFPDLHSELNLSSLELGDSALYFCASSVGGIPQETQYFGPGTRLLVL.